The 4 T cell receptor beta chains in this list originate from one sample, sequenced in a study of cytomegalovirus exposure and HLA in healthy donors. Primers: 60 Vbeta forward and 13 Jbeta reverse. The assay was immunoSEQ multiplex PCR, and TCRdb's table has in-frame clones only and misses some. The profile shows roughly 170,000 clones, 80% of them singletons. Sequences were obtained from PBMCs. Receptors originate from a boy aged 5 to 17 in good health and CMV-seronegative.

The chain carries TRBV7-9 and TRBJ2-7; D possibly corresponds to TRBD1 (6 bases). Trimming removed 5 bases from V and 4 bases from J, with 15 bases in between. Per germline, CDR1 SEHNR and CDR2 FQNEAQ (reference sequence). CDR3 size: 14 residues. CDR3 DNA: TGTGCCAGCAGCCCGGGACACACCGAATACGAGCAGTACTTC. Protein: CASSPGHTEYEQYF.

The CDR3 bases are TGTGCCATCAGTCGTGTGAGGGAGCTCTCCTACGAGCAGTACTTC. It encodes CAISRVRELSYEQYF. This sequence joins TRBV10-3 and TRBJ2-7; TRBD2 might be the D (5 bases). The ends were cut back, 5 bases at V and 0 bases at J, with 14 bases in the middle. Germline assignment: CDR1 ENHRY and CDR2 SYGVKD. The CDR3 has 15 amino acids.

CDR3 protein: CASSVAGTNEKLFF. CDR3 in DNA: TGTGCCAGCAGCGTCGCGGGGACTAATGAAAAACTGTTTTTT. This chain connects TRBV9 to TRBJ1-4; D not resolved. V lost 2 bases and J 2 bases, leaving 7 bases between the germline ends. There are 14 residues in the CDR3. Germline CDR1 reads SGDLS; CDR2 reads YYNGEE.

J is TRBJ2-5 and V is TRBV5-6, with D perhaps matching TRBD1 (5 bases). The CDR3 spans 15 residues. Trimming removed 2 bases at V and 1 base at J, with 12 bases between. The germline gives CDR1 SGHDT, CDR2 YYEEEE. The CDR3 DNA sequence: TGTGCCAGCAGCTTTAATGGACAAGTCCAAGAGACCCAGTACTTC. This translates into CASSFNGQVQETQYF.